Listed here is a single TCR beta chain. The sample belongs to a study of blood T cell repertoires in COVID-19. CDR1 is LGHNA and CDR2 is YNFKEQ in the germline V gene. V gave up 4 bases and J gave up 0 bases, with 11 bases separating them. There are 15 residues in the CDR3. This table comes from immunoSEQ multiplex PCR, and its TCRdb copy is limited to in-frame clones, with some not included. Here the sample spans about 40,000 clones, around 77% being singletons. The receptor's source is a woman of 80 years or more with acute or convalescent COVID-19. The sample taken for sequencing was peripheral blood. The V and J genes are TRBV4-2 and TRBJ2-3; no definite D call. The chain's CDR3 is CASSLTEISTDTQYF. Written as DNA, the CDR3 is TGTGCCAGCAGCCTCACAGAGATTAGCACAGATACGCAGTATTTT.